What follows are 12 T cell receptor beta chains derived from one specimen sequenced in a study of T cell responses to AZD1222 COVID-19 vaccine. TCRdb's copy holds only in-frame clones and misses some; the assay was immunoSEQ multiplex PCR. The sample yields around 150,000 clones, around nine tenths seen once. This sample comprised peripheral blood, obtained on day 0 of AZD1222 vaccination. These receptors all come from an adult in good health.

The chain uses TRBV6-6 and TRBJ1-3; D is unresolved. Deletions cut 6 bases from V and 2 bases from J, with 5 bases between. The CDR3 covers 12 residues. Germline-derived CDR1 and CDR2 are MNHNY and SVGAGI (reference sequence). The CDR3 coding sequence is TGTGCCAGCAGGGGCCCTGGAAACACCATATATTTT. This translates into CASRGPGNTIYF.

The chain employs TRBV6-5 and TRBJ2-7, with D perhaps TRBD1 (6 bases). The CDR3 extends over 15 amino acids. Trimming took off 0 bases at V and 6 bases at J, with 15 bases between the two ends. In germline, CDR1 is MNHEY, CDR2 SVGAGI. The CDR3 DNA is TGTGCCAGCAGTTACTCGCAGGGGTCGGTCCTCGAGCAGTACTTC. This codes for CASSYSQGSVLEQYF.

This clone came up many times. The rearrangement links TRBV7-9 to TRBJ1-4; D ambiguous. The CDR3 runs to 13 residues. Trimming removed 3 bases from V and 11 bases from J, with 13 bases in between. Per germline, CDR1 SEHNR and CDR2 FQNEAQ (reference sequence). CDR3 in DNA: TGTGCCAGCAGCTTCAGTACGGGTAATAAACTGTTTTTT. Translation: CASSFSTGNKLFF.

The rearrangement uses TRBV7-9 and TRBJ2-1, with TRBD1 matching over 7 bases. V trimming: 5 bases; J trimming: 7 bases; junction bases outside the gene matches: 5. In germline, CDR1 is SEHNR, CDR2 FQNEAQ (reference sequence). The CDR3 extends over 13 amino acids. CDR3 sequence (DNA): TGTGCCAGCAGCCTGACAGGGATGAATGAGCAGTTCTTC. It specifies CASSLTGMNEQFF. The full variable domain, in which reference TRBV7-9 and TRBJ2-1 provide the parts outside the CDR3, is DTGVSQNPRHKITKRGQNVTFRCDPISEHNRLYWYRQTLGQGPEFLTYFQNEAQLEKSRLLSDRFSAERPKGSFSTLEIQRTEQGDSAMYLCASSLTGMNEQFFGPGTRLTVL.

V usage is TRBV7-2 and J usage is TRBJ1-1; tentatively, D is TRBD1 (6 bases). Germline CDR1 is SGHTA and CDR2 is FQGNSA. The CDR3 spans 14 residues. V gave up 6 bases and J gave up 2 bases, with 13 bases separating them. CDR3 DNA: TGTGCCAGCAGTATGGACAGTTTAAACACTGAAGCTTTCTTT. Amino acid sequence: CASSMDSLNTEAFF.

This rearrangement joins TRBV11-3 to TRBJ2-2, with a weak D call TRBD2 (6 bases). Germline CDR1 and CDR2: SGHNT and YENEEA. V lost 5 bases and J lost 7, with 11 bases in between. The CDR3 covers 13 residues. The CDR3 region has the DNA TGTGCCAGCAGCGGGGGGTCAGGCGGGGAGCTGTTTTTT. It encodes CASSGGSGGELFF.

The V call is TRBV15, the J call TRBJ1-2, with 7 bases that match TRBD1. The junction had 7 bases not matched to a gene; V was cut back by 2 bases and J by 7 bases. CDR1 and CDR2 (germline): LNHNV, YYDKDF (reference sequence). The length of the CDR3 is 14 residues. The CDR3 loop reads CATSRKDRVFGYTF. The CDR3 DNA reads as TGTGCCACCAGCAGAAAAGACAGGGTTTTTGGCTACACCTTC.

This chain connects TRBV6-7 to TRBJ1-2; D is unresolved. TRBV6-7 is reported as an ORF; its role is uncertain. V was trimmed by 5 bases and J by 3 bases, leaving 7 bases between them. The CDR3 runs 12 residues. Written as DNA, the CDR3 is TGTGCCAGCAGTCCCTATTACTATGGCTACACCTTC. It is translated as CASSPYYYGYTF.

This clone was observed a single time. V is TRBV5-1 and J is TRBJ1-1; no clear D gene. V dropped 1 base and J dropped 7 bases, with 14 bases sitting between them. Germline V gene sequence: CDR1 SGHRS, CDR2 YFSETQ. The CDR3 is 14 amino acids. The chain's CDR3 is CASSLPSSSFEAFF. The CDR3 nucleotides read TGCGCCAGCAGCTTGCCGTCTAGCTCATTTGAAGCTTTCTTT.

V is TRBV4-1 and J is TRBJ1-2; 8 bases agree with TRBD1. CDR1 and CDR2 (germline): MGHRA, YSYEKL. The CDR3 sequence is 17 residues long. V trimming: 1 base; J trimming: 5 bases; junction bases outside the gene matches: 12. The CDR3 region has the DNA TGCGCCAGCAGCCAAGGGACAGGGACAATTACACGGTATGGCTACACCTTC. Translation gives CASSQGTGTITRYGYTF.

This chain joins TRBV28 and TRBJ1-2; D ambiguous. The CDR3 length is 13 residues. CDR1 is MDHEN, CDR2 SYDVKM, per germline. V lost 6 bases and J lost 8, with 16 bases in between. The CDR3 DNA reads TGTGCCAGCAGGACGCCCCCAGTCGGGGGCTACACCTTC. This gives the protein CASRTPPVGGYTF.

This clone was recorded once. This chain uses TRBV6-5 with TRBJ2-7; TRBD2 matches at 10 bases. Germline V gene sequence: CDR1 MNHEY, CDR2 SVGAGI. This CDR3 region has 16 residues. V gave up 2 bases and J gave up 3 bases; unmatched junction bases: 7. The CDR3 coding sequence is TGTGCCAGCAGTTACCAGGAGGGACTAGCGAACTACGAGCAGTACTTC. Translation: CASSYQEGLANYEQYF.